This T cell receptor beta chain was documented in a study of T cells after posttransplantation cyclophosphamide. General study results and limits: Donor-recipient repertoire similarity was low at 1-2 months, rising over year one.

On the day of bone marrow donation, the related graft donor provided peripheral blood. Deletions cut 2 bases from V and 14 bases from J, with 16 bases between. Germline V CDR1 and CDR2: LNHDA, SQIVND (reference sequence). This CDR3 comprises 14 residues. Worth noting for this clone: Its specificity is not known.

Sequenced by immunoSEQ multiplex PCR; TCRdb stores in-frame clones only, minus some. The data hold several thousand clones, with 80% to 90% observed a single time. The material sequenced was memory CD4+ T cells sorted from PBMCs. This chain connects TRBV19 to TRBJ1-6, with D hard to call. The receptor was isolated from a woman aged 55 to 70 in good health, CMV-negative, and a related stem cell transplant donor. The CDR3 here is CASSIQTGSVSLHF. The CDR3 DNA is TGTGCCAGTAGTATACAGACGGGATCAGTATCCCTCCACTTT.